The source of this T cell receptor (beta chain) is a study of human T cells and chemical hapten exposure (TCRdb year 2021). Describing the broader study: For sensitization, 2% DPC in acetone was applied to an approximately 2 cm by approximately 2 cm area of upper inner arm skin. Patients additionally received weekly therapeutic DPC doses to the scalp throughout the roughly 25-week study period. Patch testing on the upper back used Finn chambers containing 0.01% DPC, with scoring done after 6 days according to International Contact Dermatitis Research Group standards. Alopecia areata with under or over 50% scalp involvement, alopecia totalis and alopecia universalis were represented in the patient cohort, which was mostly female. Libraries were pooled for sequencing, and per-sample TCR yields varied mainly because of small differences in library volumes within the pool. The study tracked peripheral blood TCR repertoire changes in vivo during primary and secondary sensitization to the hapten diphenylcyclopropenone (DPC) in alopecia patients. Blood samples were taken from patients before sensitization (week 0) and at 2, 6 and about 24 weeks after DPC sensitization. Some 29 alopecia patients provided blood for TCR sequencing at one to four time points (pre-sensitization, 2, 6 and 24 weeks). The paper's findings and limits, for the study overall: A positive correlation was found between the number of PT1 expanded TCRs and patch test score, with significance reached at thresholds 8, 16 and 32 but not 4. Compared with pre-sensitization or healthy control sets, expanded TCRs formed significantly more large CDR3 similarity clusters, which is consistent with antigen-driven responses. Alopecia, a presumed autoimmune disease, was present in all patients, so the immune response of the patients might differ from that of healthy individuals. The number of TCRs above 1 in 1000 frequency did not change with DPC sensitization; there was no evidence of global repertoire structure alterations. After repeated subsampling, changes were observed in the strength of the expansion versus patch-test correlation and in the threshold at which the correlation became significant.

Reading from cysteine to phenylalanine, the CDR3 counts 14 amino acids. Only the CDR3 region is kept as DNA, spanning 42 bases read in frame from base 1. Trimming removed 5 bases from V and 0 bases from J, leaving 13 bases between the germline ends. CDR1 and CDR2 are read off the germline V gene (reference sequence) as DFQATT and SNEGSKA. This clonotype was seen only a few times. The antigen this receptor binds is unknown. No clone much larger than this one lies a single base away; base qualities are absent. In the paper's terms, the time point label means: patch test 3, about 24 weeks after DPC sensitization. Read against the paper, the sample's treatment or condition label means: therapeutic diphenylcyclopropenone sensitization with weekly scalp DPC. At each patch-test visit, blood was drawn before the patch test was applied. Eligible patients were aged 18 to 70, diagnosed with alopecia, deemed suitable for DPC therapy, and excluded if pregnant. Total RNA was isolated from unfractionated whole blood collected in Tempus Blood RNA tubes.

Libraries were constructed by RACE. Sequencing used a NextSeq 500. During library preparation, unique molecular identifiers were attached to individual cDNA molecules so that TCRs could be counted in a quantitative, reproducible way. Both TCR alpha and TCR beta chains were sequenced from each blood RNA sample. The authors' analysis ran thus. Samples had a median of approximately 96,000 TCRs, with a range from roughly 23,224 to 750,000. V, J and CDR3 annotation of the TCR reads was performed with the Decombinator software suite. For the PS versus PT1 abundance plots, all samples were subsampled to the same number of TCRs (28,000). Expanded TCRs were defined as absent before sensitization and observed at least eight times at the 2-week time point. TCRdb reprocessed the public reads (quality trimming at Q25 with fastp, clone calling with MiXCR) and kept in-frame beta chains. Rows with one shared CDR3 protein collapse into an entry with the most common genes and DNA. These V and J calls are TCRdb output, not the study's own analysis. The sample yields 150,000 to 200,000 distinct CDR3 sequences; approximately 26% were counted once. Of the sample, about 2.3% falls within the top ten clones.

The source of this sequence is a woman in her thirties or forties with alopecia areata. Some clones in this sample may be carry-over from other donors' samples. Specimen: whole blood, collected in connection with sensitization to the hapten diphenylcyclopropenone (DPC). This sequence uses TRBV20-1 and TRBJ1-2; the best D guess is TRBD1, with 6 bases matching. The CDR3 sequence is CSAGKTGANYGYTF. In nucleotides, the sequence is TGCAGTGCTGGGAAGACAGGAGCTAACTATGGCTACACCTTC.